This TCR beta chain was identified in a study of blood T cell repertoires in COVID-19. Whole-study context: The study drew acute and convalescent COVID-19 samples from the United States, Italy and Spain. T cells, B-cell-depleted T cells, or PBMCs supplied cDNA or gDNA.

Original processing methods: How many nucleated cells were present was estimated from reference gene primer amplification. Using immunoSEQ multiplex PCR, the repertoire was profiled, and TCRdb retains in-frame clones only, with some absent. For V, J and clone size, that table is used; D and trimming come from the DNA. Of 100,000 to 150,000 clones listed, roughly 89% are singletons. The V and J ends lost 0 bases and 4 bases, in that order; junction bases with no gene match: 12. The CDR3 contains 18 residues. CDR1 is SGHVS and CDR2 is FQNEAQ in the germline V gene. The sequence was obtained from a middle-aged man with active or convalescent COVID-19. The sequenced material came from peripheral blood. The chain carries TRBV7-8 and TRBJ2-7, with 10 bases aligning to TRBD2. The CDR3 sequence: CASSLAFGSSGSIYEQYF. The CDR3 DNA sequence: TGTGCCAGCAGCTTAGCGTTTGGATCTAGCGGGAGTATTTACGAGCAGTACTTC.